A few counts support the clone carrying this T cell receptor beta chain. The antigen remains unidentified. The data derive from a study of identical twins. Whole-study results and caveats: Rather than following the same donors, the conclusions depended on cross-sectional statistical analysis.

CDR3 length: 20 residues. Trimming at V came to 0 bases and at J to 4 bases, leaving 15 bases not matched to a gene. Per germline, CDR1 LNHNV and CDR2 YYDKDF (reference sequence). TCRdb itself ran the 5' RACE reads through MiXCR, one entry per CDR3 protein. The sample lists 500,000 to 650,000 distinct CDR3 sequences, roughly 7.1% occurring once. The same data also went into a second study, on yellow fever vaccine responses in identical twins.

The sample consisted of PBMCs. The chain links TRBV15 to TRBJ2-1, with 10 positions matching TRBD2. The TCR sequence derives from a woman aged 18-30 years in good health. CDR3 bases: TGTGCCACCAGCAGAGATCTCCGCGGTCGGCTAGCGGGGGTTTACAATGAGCAGTTCTTC. It is translated as CATSRDLRGRLAGVYNEQFF.